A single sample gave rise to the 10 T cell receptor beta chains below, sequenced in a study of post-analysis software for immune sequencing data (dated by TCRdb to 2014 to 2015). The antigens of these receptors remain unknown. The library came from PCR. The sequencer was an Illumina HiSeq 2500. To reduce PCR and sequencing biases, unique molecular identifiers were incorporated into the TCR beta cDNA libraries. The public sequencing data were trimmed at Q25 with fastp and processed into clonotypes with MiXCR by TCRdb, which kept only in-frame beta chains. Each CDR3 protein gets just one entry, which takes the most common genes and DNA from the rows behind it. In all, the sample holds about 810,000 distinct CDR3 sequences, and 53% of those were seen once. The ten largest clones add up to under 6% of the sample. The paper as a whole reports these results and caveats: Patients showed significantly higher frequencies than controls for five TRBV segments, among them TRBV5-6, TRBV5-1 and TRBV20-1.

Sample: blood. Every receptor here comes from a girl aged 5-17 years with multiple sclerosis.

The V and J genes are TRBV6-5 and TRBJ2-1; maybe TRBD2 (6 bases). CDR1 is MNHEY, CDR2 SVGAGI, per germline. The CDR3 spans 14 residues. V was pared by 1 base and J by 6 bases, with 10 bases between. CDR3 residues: CASSYFGGGNEQFF. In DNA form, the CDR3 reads TGTGCCAGCAGTTACTTTGGGGGAGGCAATGAGCAGTTCTTC.

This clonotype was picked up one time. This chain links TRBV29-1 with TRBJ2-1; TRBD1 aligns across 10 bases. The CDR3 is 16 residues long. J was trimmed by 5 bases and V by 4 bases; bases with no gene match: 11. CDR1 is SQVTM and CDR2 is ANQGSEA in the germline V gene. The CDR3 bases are TGCAGCGTTGTTCAGAACCGGGACAGGGGCCACAATGAGCAGTTCTTC. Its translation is CSVVQNRDRGHNEQFF.

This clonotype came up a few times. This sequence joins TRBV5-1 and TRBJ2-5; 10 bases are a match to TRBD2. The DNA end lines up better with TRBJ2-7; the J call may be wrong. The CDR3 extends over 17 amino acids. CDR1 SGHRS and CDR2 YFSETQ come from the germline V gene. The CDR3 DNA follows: TGCGCCAGCAGCTTCGCCTCTAGCGGGAGTAATAAGTACGAGCAGTACTTC. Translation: CASSFASSGSNKYEQYF.

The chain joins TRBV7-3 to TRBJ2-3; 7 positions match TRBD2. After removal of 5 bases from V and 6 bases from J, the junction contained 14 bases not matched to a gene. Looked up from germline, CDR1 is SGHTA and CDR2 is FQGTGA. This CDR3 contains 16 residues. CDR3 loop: CASSPPGGTYGDTQYF. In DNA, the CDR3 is TGTGCCAGCAGCCCACCGGGGGGTACCTACGGGGATACGCAGTATTTT. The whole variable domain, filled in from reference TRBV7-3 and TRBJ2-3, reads GAGVSQTPSNKVTEKGKYVELRCDPISGHTALYWYRQSLGQGPEFLIYFQGTGAADDSGLPNDRFFAVRPEGSVSTLKIQRTERGDSAVYLCASSPPGGTYGDTQYFGPGTRLTVL.

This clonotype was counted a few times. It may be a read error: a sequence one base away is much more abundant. As DNA, the CDR3 is TGTGCCAGCAGCCAAGACCGCGGGGGCCAAGAGGCCCAGTACTTC. This sequence encodes CASSQDRGGQEAQYF. V gene TRBV4-2 combines with J gene TRBJ2-5; possibly TRBD2 for D (7 bases). Germline CDR1 reads LGHNA; CDR2 reads YNFKEQ. There are 15 residues in the CDR3.

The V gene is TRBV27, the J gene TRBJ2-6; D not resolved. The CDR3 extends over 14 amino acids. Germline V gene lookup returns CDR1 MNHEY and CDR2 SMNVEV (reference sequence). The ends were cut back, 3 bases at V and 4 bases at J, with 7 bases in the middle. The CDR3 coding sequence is TGTGCCAGCAGTTTCTCACGGGGGGCCAACGTCCTGACTTTC. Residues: CASSFSRGANVLTF.

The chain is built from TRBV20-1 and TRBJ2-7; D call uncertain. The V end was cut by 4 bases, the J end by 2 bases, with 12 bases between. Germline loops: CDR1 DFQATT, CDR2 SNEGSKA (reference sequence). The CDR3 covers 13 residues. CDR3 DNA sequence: TGCAGTGCTAACCCCGACCCAGCCTACGAGCAGTACTTC. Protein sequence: CSANPDPAYEQYF.

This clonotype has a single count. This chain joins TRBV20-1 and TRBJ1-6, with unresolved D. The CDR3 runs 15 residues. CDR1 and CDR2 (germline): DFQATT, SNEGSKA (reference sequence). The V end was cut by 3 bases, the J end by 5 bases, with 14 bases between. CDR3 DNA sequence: TGCAGTGCTAGGTCCGGCCCTCAACATAATTCACCCCTCCACTTT. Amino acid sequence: CSARSGPQHNSPLHF.

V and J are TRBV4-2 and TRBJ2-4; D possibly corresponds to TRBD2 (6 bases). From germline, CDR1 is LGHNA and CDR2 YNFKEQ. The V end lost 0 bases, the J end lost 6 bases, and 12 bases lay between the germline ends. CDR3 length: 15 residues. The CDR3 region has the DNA TGTGCCAGCAGCCAAGATAACGGAGGGCCAAACATTCAGTACTTC. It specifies CASSQDNGGPNIQYF.

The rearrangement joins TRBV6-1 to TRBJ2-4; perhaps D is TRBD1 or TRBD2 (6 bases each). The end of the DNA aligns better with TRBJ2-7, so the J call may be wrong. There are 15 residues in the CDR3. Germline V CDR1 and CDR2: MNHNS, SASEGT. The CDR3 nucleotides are TGTGCCAGCACCGCGGGACAAAATCAAGGCGACGAGCAGTACTTC. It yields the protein CASTAGQNQGDEQYF.